The source of this T cell receptor (beta chain) is a study of T cells after posttransplantation cyclophosphamide. Broader study findings: Recipient CMV seropositivity and CMV reactivation strongly tracked TRB clonality. Later post-transplant blood repertoires were often dominated by donor CD8+ memory clones. Tissue-infiltrating T cells from skin or gut overlapped little with blood T cells.

Worth noting for this clone: Its target is unknown.

The germline V gene encodes CDR1 SEHNR and CDR2 FQNEAQ (reference sequence). Trimming left V 4 bases short and J 5 bases short, with 26 bases between. The CDR3 is 18 amino acids. Here immunoSEQ multiplex PCR was the method, and the copy in TCRdb shows in-frame clones only, minus some. This sample has tens of thousands of clones, with roughly 93% found just once. This clonotype was sampled from a woman aged 25 to 39 in good health and a related stem cell transplant donor. The sample was PBMCs. The J gene is TRBJ1-2, the V gene TRBV7-9; D remains ambiguous. The CDR3 sequence is CASSCFDNPGSYYYGYTF. DNA for the CDR3: TGTGCCAGCAGCTGTTTCGATAACCCCGGTTCTTACTATTATGGCTACACCTTC.